This TCR beta chain was captured by sequencing in a study of cytomegalovirus exposure and HLA in healthy donors. On this clone itself: Antigen unknown.

Study-wide results and limits: Some V segments (TRBV6-2 and TRBV6-3 among them) were excluded as indistinguishable. Most TCR sequences proved rare, with some public TCRs found in many donors.

PCR employed 60 Vbeta and 13 Jbeta primers. This table comes from immunoSEQ multiplex PCR, and its TCRdb copy is limited to in-frame clones, with some not included. The sample has nearly 110,000 clones; 65% to 85% are singletons. The CDR3 is made up of 11 amino acids. CDR1 SGHDT and CDR2 YYEEEE come from the germline V gene. V was pared by 0 bases and J by 13 bases, with 8 bases between. The sample consisted of PBMCs. The sequence came from a man aged 18 to 30 in good health and CMV-seronegative. The chain links TRBV5-6 to TRBJ2-1, with D hard to call. This CDR3 is CASSLEAGQFF. For the CDR3, the DNA is TGTGCCAGCAGCTTGGAGGCAGGCCAGTTCTTC.